This T cell receptor (beta chain) was captured in a study of vaccination effects on CD4 cells after COVID-19. Following a roughly ten-day culture, CD4+ T cells were purified. Profiled with immunoSEQ multiplex PCR; TCRdb holds only in-frame clones, not every one. The sample yields around 50,000 clones, over 50% seen once. This CDR3 has 12 amino acids. With 4 bases removed from V and 16 bases from J, the gap between germline ends came to 16 bases. As concerns this clone: Antigen specificity is unknown.

The material sequenced was CD4+ T cells from PBMCs cultured without peptide, taken before COVID-19 vaccination. The chain employs TRBV12-3 or TRBV12-4 and TRBJ1-4; D is unresolved. The sequence was obtained from a human donor who received a COVID-19 vaccine. CDR3 in amino acids: CASSWGVGQPFF. Written as DNA, the CDR3 is TGTGCCAGCAGTTGGGGAGTCGGGCAGCCGTTTTTT.